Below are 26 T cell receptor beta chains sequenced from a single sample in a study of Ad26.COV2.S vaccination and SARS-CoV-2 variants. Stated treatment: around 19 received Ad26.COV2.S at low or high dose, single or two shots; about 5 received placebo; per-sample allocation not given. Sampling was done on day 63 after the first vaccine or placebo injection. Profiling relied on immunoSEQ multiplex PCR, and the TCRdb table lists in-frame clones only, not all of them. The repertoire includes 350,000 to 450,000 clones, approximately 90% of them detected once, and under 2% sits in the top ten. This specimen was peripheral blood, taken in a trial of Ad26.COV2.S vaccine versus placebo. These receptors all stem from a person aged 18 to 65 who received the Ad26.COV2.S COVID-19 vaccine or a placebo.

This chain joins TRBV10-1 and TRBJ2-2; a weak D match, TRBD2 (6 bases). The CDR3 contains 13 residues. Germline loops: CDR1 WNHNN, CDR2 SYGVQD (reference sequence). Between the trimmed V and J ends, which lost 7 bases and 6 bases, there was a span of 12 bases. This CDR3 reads CASKSSGAGELFF. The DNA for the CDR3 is TGCGCCAGCAAGAGCTCGGGGGCCGGGGAGCTGTTTTTT.

CDR3 in amino acids: CASSSPGSEKLFF. The CDR3 DNA reads as TGTGCCAGTAGTTCGCCGGGGAGTGAAAAACTGTTTTTT. This chain links TRBV19 with TRBJ1-4; the D is unclear. The CDR3 has 13 amino acids. Between the trimmed V and J ends, which lost 5 bases and 7 bases, there was a span of 11 bases. Germline V gene sequence: CDR1 LNHDA, CDR2 SQIVND (reference sequence).

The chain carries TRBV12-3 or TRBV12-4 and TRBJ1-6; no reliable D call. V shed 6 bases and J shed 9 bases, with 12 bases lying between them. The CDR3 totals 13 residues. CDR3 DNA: TGTGCCAGCAGCCAGGACTTGGGTTCACCCCTCCACTTT. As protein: CASSQDLGSPLHF.

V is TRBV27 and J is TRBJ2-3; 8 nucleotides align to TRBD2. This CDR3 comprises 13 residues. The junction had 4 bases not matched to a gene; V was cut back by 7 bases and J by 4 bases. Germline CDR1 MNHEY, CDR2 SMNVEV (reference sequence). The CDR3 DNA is TGTGCCAGCAATAGCGGGGCGGCAGATACGCAGTATTTT. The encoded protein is CASNSGAADTQYF.

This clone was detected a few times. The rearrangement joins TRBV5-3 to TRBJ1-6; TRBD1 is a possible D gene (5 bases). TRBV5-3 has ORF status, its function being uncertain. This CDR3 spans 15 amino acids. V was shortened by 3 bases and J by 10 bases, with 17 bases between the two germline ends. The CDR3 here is CARSYGQPLGSPLHF. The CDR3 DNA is TGTGCCAGAAGCTACGGACAACCCCTAGGATCACCCCTCCACTTT.

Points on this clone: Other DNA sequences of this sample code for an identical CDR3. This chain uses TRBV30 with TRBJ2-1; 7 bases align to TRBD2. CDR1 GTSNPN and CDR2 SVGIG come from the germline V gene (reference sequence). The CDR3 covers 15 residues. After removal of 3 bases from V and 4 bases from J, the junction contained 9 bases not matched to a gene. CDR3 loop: CAWSWASGLYNEQFF. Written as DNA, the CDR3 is TGTGCCTGGAGCTGGGCTAGCGGCTTGTACAATGAGCAGTTCTTC.

CDR3 bases: TGTGCGGATCGGGGTAGTAATGGCTACACCTTC. It specifies CADRGSNGYTF. The V and J genes are TRBV28 and TRBJ1-2; no clear D gene. The CDR3 runs to 11 residues. Germline V lookup: CDR1 MDHEN, CDR2 SYDVKM.

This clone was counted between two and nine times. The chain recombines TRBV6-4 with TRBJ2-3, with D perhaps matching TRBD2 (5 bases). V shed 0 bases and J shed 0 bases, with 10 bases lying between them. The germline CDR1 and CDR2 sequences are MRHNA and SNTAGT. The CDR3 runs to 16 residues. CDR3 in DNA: TGTGCCAGCAGTGACTCGGCTCGCGGGAGCACAGATACGCAGTATTTT. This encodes CASSDSARGSTDTQYF.

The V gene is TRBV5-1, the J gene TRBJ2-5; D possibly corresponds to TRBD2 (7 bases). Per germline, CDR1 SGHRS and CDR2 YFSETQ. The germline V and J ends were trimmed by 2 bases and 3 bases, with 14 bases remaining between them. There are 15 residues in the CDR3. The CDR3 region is CASSFGGGGEETQYF. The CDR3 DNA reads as TGCGCCAGCAGCTTCGGGGGAGGGGGTGAAGAGACCCAGTACTTC.

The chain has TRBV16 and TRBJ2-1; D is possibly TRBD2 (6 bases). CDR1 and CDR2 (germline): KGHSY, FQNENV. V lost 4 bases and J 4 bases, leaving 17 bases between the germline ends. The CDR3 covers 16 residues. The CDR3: CASSPFFWTTYNEQFF. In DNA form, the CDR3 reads TGTGCCAGCAGCCCGTTTTTTTGGACTACATACAATGAGCAGTTCTTC.

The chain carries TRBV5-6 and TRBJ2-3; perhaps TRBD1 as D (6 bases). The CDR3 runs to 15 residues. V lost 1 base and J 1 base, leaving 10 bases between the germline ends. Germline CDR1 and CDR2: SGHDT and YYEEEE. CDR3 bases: TGTGCCAGCAGCTTGTCCAGGGGCCGCACAGATACGCAGTATTTT. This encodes CASSLSRGRTDTQYF. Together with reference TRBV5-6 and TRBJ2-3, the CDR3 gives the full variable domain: DAGVTQSPTHLIKTRGQQVTLRCSPKSGHDTVSWYQQALGQGPQFIFQYYEEEERQRGNFPDRFSGHQFPNYSSELNVNALLLGDSALYLCASSLSRGRTDTQYFGPGTRLTVL.

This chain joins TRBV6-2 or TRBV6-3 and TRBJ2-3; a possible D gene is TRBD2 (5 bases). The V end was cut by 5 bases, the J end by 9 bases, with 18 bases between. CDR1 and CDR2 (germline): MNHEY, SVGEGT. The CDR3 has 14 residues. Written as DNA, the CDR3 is TGTGCCAGCAGTGGCCGGACTCGGGCTGGGACGCAGTATTTT. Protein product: CASSGRTRAGTQYF.

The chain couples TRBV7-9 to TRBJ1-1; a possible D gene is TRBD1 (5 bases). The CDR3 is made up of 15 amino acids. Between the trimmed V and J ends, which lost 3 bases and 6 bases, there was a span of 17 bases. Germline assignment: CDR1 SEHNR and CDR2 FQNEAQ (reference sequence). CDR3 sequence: CASSFTGGPRAEAFF. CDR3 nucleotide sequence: TGTGCCAGCAGCTTTACGGGGGGTCCGAGGGCTGAAGCTTTCTTT.

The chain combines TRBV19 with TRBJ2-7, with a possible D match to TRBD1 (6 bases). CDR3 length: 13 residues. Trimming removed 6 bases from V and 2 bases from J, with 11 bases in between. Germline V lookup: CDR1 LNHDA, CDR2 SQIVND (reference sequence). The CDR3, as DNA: TGTGCCAGTAGACAGCAGGGGACCTACGAGCAGTACTTC. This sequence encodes CASRQQGTYEQYF.

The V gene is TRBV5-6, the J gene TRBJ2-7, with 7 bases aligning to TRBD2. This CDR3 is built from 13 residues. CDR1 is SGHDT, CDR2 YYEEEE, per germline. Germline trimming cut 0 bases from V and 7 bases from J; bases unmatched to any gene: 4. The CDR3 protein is CASSLGLAREQYF. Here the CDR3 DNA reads TGTGCCAGCAGCTTGGGACTAGCTCGGGAGCAGTACTTC.

The CDR3 coding sequence is TGTGCCAGCAGTGAGGGGGCGCGGGAGACCCAGTACTTC. Amino acid sequence: CASSEGARETQYF. The chain has TRBV25-1 and TRBJ2-5, with TRBD1 as a possible D gene (6 bases). Germline CDR1 is MGHDK and CDR2 is SYGVNS. The CDR3 covers 13 residues. Between the trimmed V and J ends, which lost 3 bases and 5 bases, there was a span of 10 bases.

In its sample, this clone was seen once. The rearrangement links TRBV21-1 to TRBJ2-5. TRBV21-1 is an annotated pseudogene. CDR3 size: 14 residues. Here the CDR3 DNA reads TGTGCCAGCAGCAAATACGCTGGTCTGGAGACCCAGTACTTC. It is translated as CASSKYAGLETQYF.

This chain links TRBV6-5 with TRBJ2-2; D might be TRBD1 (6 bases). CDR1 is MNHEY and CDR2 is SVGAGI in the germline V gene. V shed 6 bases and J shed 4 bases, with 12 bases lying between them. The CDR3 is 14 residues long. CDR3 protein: CASSNRVGTGELFF. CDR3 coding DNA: TGTGCCAGCAGCAACAGGGTTGGCACCGGGGAGCTGTTTTTT.

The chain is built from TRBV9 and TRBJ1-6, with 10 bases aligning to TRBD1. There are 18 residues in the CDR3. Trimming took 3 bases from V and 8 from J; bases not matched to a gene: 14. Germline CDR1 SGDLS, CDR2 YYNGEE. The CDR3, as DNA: TGTGCCAGCAGCGCCCAATTACCGGGACAGGGGTTTGATTCACCCCTCCACTTT. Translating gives CASSAQLPGQGFDSPLHF.

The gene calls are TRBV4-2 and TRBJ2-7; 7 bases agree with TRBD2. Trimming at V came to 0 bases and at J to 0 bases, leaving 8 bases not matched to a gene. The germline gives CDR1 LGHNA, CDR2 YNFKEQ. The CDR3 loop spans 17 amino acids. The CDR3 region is CASSQDTGLVSSYEQYF. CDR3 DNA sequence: TGTGCCAGCAGCCAAGATACCGGACTAGTCAGCTCCTACGAGCAGTACTTC.

CDR3 in amino acids: CASSETQVAYGYTF. The CDR3 DNA follows: TGTGCCAGCAGTGAAACACAGGTCGCCTATGGCTACACCTTC. V is TRBV6-1 and J is TRBJ1-2, with a weak D call TRBD1 (5 bases). The CDR3 is 14 amino acids. CDR1 and CDR2 from the germline V gene are MNHNS and SASEGT. V shed 2 bases and J shed 4 bases, with 11 bases lying between them.

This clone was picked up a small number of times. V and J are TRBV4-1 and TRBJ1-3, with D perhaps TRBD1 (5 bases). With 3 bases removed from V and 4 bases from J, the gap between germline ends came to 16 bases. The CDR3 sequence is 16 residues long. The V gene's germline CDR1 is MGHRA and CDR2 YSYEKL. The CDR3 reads CASSQWGLTAGNTIYF. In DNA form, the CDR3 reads TGCGCCAGCAGCCAGTGGGGACTGACGGCGGGAAACACCATATATTTT.

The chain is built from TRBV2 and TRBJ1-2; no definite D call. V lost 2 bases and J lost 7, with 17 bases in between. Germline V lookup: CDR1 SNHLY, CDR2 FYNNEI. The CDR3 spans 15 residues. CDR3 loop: CASSEQLGRRGGYTF. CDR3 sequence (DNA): TGTGCCAGCAGTGAACAGTTAGGACGGCGAGGTGGCTACACCTTC.

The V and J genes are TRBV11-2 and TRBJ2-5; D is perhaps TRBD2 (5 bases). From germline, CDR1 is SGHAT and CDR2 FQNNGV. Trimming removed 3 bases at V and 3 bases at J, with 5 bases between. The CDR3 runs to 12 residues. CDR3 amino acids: CASSFGEETQYF. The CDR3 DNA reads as TGTGCCAGCAGCTTCGGGGAAGAGACCCAGTACTTC.

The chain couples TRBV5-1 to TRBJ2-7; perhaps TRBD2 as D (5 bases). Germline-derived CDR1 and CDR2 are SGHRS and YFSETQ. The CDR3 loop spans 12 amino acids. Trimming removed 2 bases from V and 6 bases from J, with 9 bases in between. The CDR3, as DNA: TGCGCCAGCAGCTTACCTAGCAGCGAGCAGTACTTC. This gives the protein CASSLPSSEQYF.

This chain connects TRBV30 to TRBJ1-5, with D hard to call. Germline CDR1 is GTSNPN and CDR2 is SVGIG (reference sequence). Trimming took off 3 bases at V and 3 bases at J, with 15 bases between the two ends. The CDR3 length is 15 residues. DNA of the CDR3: TGTGCCTGGAGGTCGGGCCCCGAGGACAATCAGCCCCAGCATTTT. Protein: CAWRSGPEDNQPQHF. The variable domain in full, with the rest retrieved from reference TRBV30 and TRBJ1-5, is SQTIHQWPATLVQPVGSPLSLECTVEGTSNPNLYWYRQAAGRGLQLLFYSVGIGQISSEVPQNLSASRPQDRQFILSSKKLLLSDSGFYLCAWRSGPEDNQPQHFGDGTRLSIL.